The next 5 T cell receptor beta chains were all read from a single sample in a study of early T cells in non-severe SARS-CoV-2 infection. One entry per CDR3 protein results from TCRdb running MiXCR on the 5' RACE reads. The sample has roughly 70,000 distinct CDR3 sequences, 20% seen once. The starting material was whole blood, obtained at baseline. All receptors come from an adult who was a healthcare worker with PCR-confirmed SARS-CoV-2 infection or an uninfected control (not recorded which).

This clonotype was counted between two and nine times. The chain recombines TRBV5-5 with TRBJ2-3; the D gene is possibly TRBD2 (6 bases). Between the trimmed V and J ends, which lost 4 bases and 7 bases, there was a span of 19 bases. The CDR3 is made up of 15 amino acids. CDR1 is SGHKS, CDR2 YYEKEE, per germline (reference sequence). The CDR3 protein is CASSRRDFSSYTQYF. The CDR3 DNA reads as TGTGCCAGCAGCCGGAGGGACTTCTCCTCCTATACGCAGTATTTT. The full variable domain, in which reference TRBV5-5 and TRBJ2-3 provide the parts outside the CDR3, is DAGVTQSPTHLIKTRGQQVTLRCSPISGHKSVSWYQQVLGQGPQFIFQYYEKEERGRGNFPDRFSARQFPNYSSELNVNALLLGDSALYLCASSRRDFSSYTQYFGPGTRLTVL.

The V gene is TRBV13, the J gene TRBJ1-2; D gene unclear. CDR1 and CDR2 from the germline V gene are PRHDT and FYEKMQ (reference sequence). V was cut by 3 bases and J by 6 bases, with 8 bases left in between. CDR3 length equals 12 residues. CDR3 region: CASSLRRDGYTF. CDR3 in DNA: TGTGCCAGCAGCTTGAGGAGGGATGGCTACACCTTC. Supplemented by reference TRBV13 and TRBJ1-2, the full variable domain reads AAGVIQSPRHLIKEKRETATLKCYPIPRHDTVYWYQQGPGQDPQFLISFYEKMQSDKGSIPDRFSAQQFSDYHSELNMSSLELGDSALYFCASSLRRDGYTFGSGTRLTVV.

This clonotype was counted a single time. The genes are TRBV2 and TRBJ1-2; perhaps TRBD1 as D (5 bases). Germline CDR1 is SNHLY and CDR2 is FYNNEI. The CDR3 totals 10 residues. Trimming took off 8 bases at V and 8 bases at J, with 9 bases between the two ends. CDR3 protein: CASGGEGYTF. CDR3 DNA: TGTGCCAGCGGAGGGGAAGGCTACACCTTC. The whole variable domain, filled in from reference TRBV2 and TRBJ1-2, reads EPEVTQTPSHQVTQMGQEVILRCVPISNHLYFYWYRQILGQKVEFLVSFYNNEISEKSEIFDDQFSVERPDGSNFTLKIRSTKLEDSAMYFCASGGEGYTFGSGTRLTVV.

This clonotype has only a few counts. The chain links TRBV14 to TRBJ1-3; D possibly corresponds to TRBD1 (6 bases). The CDR3 is made up of 14 amino acids. V was pared by 7 bases and J by 0 bases, with 10 bases between. Germline CDR1 SGHDN, CDR2 FVKESK. CDR3 sequence: CASNPTGSGNTIYF. CDR3 nucleotide sequence: TGTGCCAGCAACCCGACAGGCTCTGGAAACACCATATATTTT.

This chain links TRBV19 with TRBJ1-6; D not certain. V was clipped by 7 bases and J by 0 bases, with 10 bases between them. This CDR3 is built from 15 residues. Per germline, CDR1 LNHDA and CDR2 SQIVND (reference sequence). Written as DNA, the CDR3 is TGTGCCAGTACCGCTGAGAGCTCCTATAATTCACCCCTCCACTTT. This translates into CASTAESSYNSPLHF. Full variable domain (remainder filled in from reference TRBV19 and TRBJ1-6): DGGITQSPKYLFRKEGQNVTLSCEQNLNHDAMYWYRQDPGQGLRLIYYSQIVNDFQKGDIAEGYSVSREKKESFPLTVTSAQKNPTAFYLCASTAESSYNSPLHFGNGTRLTVT.